This is a list of T cell receptor beta chains from one sample in a study of blood T cell repertoires in COVID-19. Assay: immunoSEQ multiplex PCR; the TCRdb copy retains only in-frame clones and omits some. The sample contains some 180,000 clones, more than 70% of which appear only once. Input material: peripheral blood. All receptors come from a middle-aged man with active or convalescent COVID-19. CDR3s include the opening cysteine and the closing phenylalanine or tryptophan. A D gene is named only where the DNA matches it firmly. Size is stated for part of the rows, as once, few or many counts, or as a class when the clone is expanded.

TRBD2,TRBJ2-1,-,TRBV7-9,TGTGCCAGCAGCGCCAATTTCCGCGGGGGGGTGCTCAATGAGCAGTTCTTC,CASSANFRGGVLNEQFF
-,TRBJ1-1,-,TRBV12-5,TGTGCTAGTGGGCCCCCAGGGATCATGTATACTGAAGCTTTCTTT,CASGPPGIMYTEAFF
-,TRBJ1-5,-,TRBV4-2,TGTGCCAGCAGCCCAGGTTTGAATAGCAATCAGCCCCAGCATTTT,CASSPGLNSNQPQHF
-,TRBJ1-1,-,TRBV13,TGTGCCAGCAGCTTAGGATCCCGTATTTGGGGGAGGAGTACTGAAGCTTTCTTT,CASSLGSRIWGRSTEAFF
-,TRBJ1-1,-,TRBV19,TGTGCCAGTAGTATCGGGGGGAGTGAAGCTTTCTTT,CASSIGGSEAFF
TRBD1,TRBJ1-3,-,TRBV2,TGTGCCAGCACACAGGACAGGCCTGGAAACACCATATATTTT,CASTQDRPGNTIYF
TRBD1,TRBJ2-1,-,TRBV27,TGTGCCAGCAGTCCCAGAAGACAGGGCGTTGGATCCTACAATGAGCAGTTCTTC,CASSPRRQGVGSYNEQFF
-,TRBJ1-2,few,TRBV5-6,TGTGCCAGCAGCTTACAGGGTAGGAGTTCGTATGGCTACACCTTC,CASSLQGRSSYGYTF
-,TRBJ1-6,-,TRBV19,TGTGCCAGTAGTATCCGGGGTGAGTCACCCCTCCACTTT,CASSIRGESPLHF
-,TRBJ2-5,-,TRBV2,TGTGCCAGCAGTGAGTTTAGCCGAGAGACCCAGTACTTC,CASSEFSRETQYF
-,TRBJ2-3,-,TRBV20-1,TGCAGTGCTAGTAGGGGGGGCGACACAGATACGCAGTATTTT,CSASRGGDTDTQYF
TRBD1,TRBJ1-6,-,TRBV13,TGTGCCAGCAGCCCGCGGGACAGGACGTTGAATTCACCCCTCCACTTT,CASSPRDRTLNSPLHF
TRBD2,TRBJ2-7,-,TRBV7-9,TGTGCCAGCAGCTTAGGTTCTAGCGGGAGGGACGAGCAGTACTTC,CASSLGSSGRDEQYF
TRBD1,TRBJ2-1,-,TRBV25-1,TGTGCCAGCAGCGGACAGGGGGGTGCTGAGCAGTTCTTC,CASSGQGGAEQFF
-,TRBJ1-1,-,TRBV18,TGTGCCAGCTCACCGGCAGTCATGAACACTGAAGCTTTCTTT,CASSPAVMNTEAFF
TRBD1,TRBJ2-3,-,TRBV14,TGTGCCAGCAGGAACAGGGGGACAGGACCCTTCACAGATACGCAGTATTTT,CASRNRGTGPFTDTQYF
-,TRBJ2-7,-,TRBV5-8,TGTGCCAGCAGCTTGGGCAGGGGTGACGAGCAGTACTTC,CASSLGRGDEQYF
TRBD2,TRBJ2-7,-,TRBV11-2,TGTGCCAGCAGCTTAGCGGCGGGGGGGCCTAGTGAGCAGTACTTC,CASSLAAGGPSEQYF
-,TRBJ1-1,-,TRBV2,TGTGCCAGCAGTGAACTGAGGGGGACTGAAGCTTTCTTT,CASSELRGTEAFF
-,TRBJ2-5,-,TRBV20-1,TGCAGTGCTAGTTGGGGGGGGGCCAGGGAGACCCAGTACTTC,CSASWGGARETQYF
TRBD2,TRBJ2-3,-,TRBV24-1,TGTGCCACCAGTGATTTGACGCTAGCGGGAGGGCCAGATACGCAGTATTTT,CATSDLTLAGGPDTQYF
-,TRBJ1-1,-,TRBV6-5,TGTGCCAGCCAACGCGGGACTAAACTAAACACTGAAGCTTTCTTT,CASQRGTKLNTEAFF
TRBD1,TRBJ1-1,few,TRBV7-9,TGTGCCAGCAGCTCGCCTCCGGGACAGGGGGCTGATGAAGCTTTCTTT,CASSSPPGQGADEAFF
TRBD2,TRBJ2-3,-,TRBV5-8,TGTGCCAGCAGCATTAGGACTAGCGGGGTTAAAGATACGCAGTATTTT,CASSIRTSGVKDTQYF
-,TRBJ1-5,-,TRBV7-6,TGTGCCAGCAGCTTAGCCGGGGGGGGACAGCCCCAGCATTTT,CASSLAGGGQPQHF
-,TRBJ1-2,-,TRBV27,TGTGCCAGCAGTTTATCGTATGACAGCCCCTATGGCTACACCTTC,CASSLSYDSPYGYTF
TRBD1,TRBJ1-3,-,TRBV13,TGTGCCAGCAGACCGGACAGGCTTTCTGGAAACACCATATATTTT,CASRPDRLSGNTIYF
-,TRBJ1-2,-,TRBV10-2,TGCGCCAGCAGTCTGCCAGGGTTTGGTGGCTACACCTTC,CASSLPGFGGYTF
TRBD1,TRBJ1-2,-,TRBV2,TGTGCCAGCAGCCAAGCAGGGGGCGCGAACTATGGCTACACCTTC,CASSQAGGANYGYTF
-,TRBJ2-1,-,TRBV25-1,TGTGCCAGCAGTGAAGACCAGGGAACCTACAATGAGCAGTTCTTC,CASSEDQGTYNEQFF
-,TRBJ2-3,-,TRBV24-1,TGTGCCACCAGTGGGACAACACTGGGTACCACAGATACGCAGTATTTT,CATSGTTLGTTDTQYF
-,TRBJ2-1,-,TRBV11-3,TGTGCCAGCAGCTTACGGGGGACCTACAATGAGCAGTTCTTC,CASSLRGTYNEQFF
-,TRBJ2-5,-,TRBV15,TGTGCCACCAGCCTCTCCCAAGAGACCCAGTACTTC,CATSLSQETQYF
-,TRBJ1-2,-,TRBV7-8,TGTGCCAGCAGCTTAAAAGGGGACTATGGCTACACCTTC,CASSLKGDYGYTF
-,TRBJ2-1,-,TRBV5-1,TGCGCCAGCAGCTCAACAGGCCAAAATAGGTTCTTC,CASSSTGQNRFF
-,TRBJ1-6,-,TRBV3-1/TRBV3-2,TGTGCCAACCGGACGGGAACAAATTCACCCCTCCACTTT,CANRTGTNSPLHF
-,TRBJ2-1,-,TRBV25-1,TGTGCCAGCAGTGAATCTTTCGGCAATGAGCAGTTCTTC,CASSESFGNEQFF
-,TRBJ2-7,-,TRBV11-3,TGTGCCAGCAGCTTCGGTATTTCGGGGGAGCAGTACTTC,CASSFGISGEQYF
TRBD1,TRBJ2-7,-,TRBV2,TGTGCCAGCAGTCACTTGGACAGGGACGAGCAGTACTTC,CASSHLDRDEQYF
-,TRBJ1-2,-,TRBV4-1,TGCGCCAGCAGCCAAGAGTTACCGGGCTTCACCGAGCGGGGCTACACCTTC,CASSQELPGFTERGYTF
-,TRBJ2-5,-,TRBV5-1,TGCGCCAGCAGCTTGTCGGCGGGGTACCAAGAGACCCAGTACTTC,CASSLSAGYQETQYF
-,TRBJ2-5,-,TRBV11-2,TGTGCCAGCAGCCTTGGGGCGACCCAGTACTTC,CASSLGATQYF
-,TRBJ1-6,-,TRBV9,TGTGCCAGCAGCGTAGGTTTGAGGGAGGTAGATTCACCCCTCCACTTT,CASSVGLREVDSPLHF
-,TRBJ1-4,-,TRBV27,TGTGCCAGCACGGCAACTAAACAGGGTTGGTTGAGTGAAAAACTGTTTTTT,CASTATKQGWLSEKLFF
-,TRBJ2-7,-,TRBV6-5,TGTGCCAGCAGTTATTTCGGGACTCCCTTCCCGTTCGAGCAGTACTTC,CASSYFGTPFPFEQYF
TRBD1,TRBJ2-7,-,TRBV6-1,TGTGCCAGCAGTGAAGCTAAATTCACAGGGGCATACTACGAGCAGTACTTC,CASSEAKFTGAYYEQYF
-,TRBJ1-3,once,TRBV25-1,TGTGCCAGCAGTGAACCGCAGGGATCGGGAAACACCATATATTTT,CASSEPQGSGNTIYF
-,TRBJ1-6,-,TRBV19,TGTGCCAGTACGAGCTCCTATAATTCACCCCTCCACTTT,CASTSSYNSPLHF
TRBD1,TRBJ2-3,-,TRBV5-6,TGTGCCAGCAGCTTGGTGGGACAGGGTACAGGTACGCAGTATTTT,CASSLVGQGTGTQYF